This TCR beta chain was sequenced during a study of blood T cell repertoires in COVID-19. Study-wide context: Collection of acute and convalescent COVID-19 samples took place in the United States, Italy and Spain. T cells, B-cell-depleted T cells, or PBMCs supplied cDNA or gDNA.

This clone was observed once. Germline lookup yields CDR1 SGHRS and CDR2 YFSETQ. The CDR3 has 14 amino acids. V lost 5 bases to trimming and J lost 2 bases; unmatched junction nucleotides: 4. Original data processing: Counts of nucleated cells, estimated from reference gene primer amplification, were obtained. Clones were sequenced by immunoSEQ multiplex PCR, and TCRdb holds only the in-frame ones, with some missing. V and J calls plus clone size are reproduced from that table; the DNA served to infer D and trimming. The sample has 65,000 to 85,000 clones, over 75% seen once. The chain joins TRBV5-1 to TRBJ2-1; 7 nucleotides line up with TRBD1. The TCR was taken from a man in his fifties or sixties with acute or convalescent COVID-19. The sample consisted of peripheral blood. The CDR3 region is CASRDQGAYNEQFF. The CDR3 coding sequence is TGCGCCAGCAGAGACCAGGGGGCCTACAATGAGCAGTTCTTC.